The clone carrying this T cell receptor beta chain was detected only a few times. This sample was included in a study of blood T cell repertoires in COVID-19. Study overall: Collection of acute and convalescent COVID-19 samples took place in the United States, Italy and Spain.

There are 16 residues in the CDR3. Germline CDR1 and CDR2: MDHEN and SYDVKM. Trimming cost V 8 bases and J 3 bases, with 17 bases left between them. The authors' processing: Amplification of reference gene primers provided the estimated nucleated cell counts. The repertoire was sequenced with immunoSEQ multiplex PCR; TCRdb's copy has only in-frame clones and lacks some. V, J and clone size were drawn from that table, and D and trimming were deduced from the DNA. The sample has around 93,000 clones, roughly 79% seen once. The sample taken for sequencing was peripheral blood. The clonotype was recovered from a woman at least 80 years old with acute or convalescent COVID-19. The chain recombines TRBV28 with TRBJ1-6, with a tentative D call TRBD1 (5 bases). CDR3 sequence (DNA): TGTGCCAGCCGAACCTTTCAGGGTATCTATAATTCACCCCTCCACTTT. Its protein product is CASRTFQGIYNSPLHF.